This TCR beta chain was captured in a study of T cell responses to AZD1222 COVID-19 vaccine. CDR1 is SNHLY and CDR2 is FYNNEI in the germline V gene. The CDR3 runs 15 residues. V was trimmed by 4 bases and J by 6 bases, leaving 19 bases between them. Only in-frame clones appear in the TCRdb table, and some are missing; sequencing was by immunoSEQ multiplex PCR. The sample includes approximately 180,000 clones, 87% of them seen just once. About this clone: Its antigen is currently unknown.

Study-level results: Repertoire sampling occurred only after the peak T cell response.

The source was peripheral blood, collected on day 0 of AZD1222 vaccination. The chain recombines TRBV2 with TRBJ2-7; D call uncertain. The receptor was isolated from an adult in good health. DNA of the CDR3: TGTGCCAGCAGTGTTTTAGAGACGGAACTCGTCGAGCAGTACTTC. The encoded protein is CASSVLETELVEQYF. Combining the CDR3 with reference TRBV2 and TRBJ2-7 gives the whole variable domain EPEVTQTPSHQVTQMGQEVILRCVPISNHLYFYWYRQILGQKVEFLVSFYNNEISEKSEIFDDQFSVERPDGSNFTLKIRSTKLEDSAMYFCASSVLETELVEQYFGPGTRLTVT.